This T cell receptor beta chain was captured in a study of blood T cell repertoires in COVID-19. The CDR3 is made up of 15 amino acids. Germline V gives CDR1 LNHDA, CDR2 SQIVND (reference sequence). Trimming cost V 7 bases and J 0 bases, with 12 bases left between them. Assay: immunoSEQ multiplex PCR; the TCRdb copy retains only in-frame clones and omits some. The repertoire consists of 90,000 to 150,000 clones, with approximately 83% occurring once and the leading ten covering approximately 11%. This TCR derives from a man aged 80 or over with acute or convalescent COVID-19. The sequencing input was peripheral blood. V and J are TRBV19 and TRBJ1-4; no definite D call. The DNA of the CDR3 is TGTGCCAGTACAATCACAGCTGCAACTAATGAAAAACTGTTTTTT. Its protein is CASTITAATNEKLFF.